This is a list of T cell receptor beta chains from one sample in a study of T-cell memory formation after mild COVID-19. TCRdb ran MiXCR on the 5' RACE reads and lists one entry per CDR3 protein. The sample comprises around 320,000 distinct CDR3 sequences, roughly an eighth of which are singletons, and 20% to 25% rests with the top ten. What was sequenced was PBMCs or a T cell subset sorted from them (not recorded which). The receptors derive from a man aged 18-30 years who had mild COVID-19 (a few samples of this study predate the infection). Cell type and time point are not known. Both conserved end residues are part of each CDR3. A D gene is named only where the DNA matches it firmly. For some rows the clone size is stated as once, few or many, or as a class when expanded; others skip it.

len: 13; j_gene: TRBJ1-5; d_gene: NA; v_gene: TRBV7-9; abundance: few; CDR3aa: CASSLGRTQPQHF; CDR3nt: TGTGCCAGCAGCTTAGGCAGGACCCAGCCCCAGCATTTT
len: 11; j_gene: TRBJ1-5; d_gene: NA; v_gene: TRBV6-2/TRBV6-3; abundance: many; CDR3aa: CASSYGGPQHF; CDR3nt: TGTGCCAGCAGTTACGGTGGGCCCCAGCATTTT
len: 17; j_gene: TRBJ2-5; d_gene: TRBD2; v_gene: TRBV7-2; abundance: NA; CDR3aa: CASSLWTSGGILETQYF; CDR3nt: TGTGCCAGCAGCCTCTGGACTAGCGGGGGTATCTTGGAGACCCAGTACTTC
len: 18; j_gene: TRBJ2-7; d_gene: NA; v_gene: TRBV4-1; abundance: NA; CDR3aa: CASSQVEAVGTDAYEQYF; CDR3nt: TGCGCCAGCAGCCAAGTGGAGGCGGTCGGGACGGATGCCTACGAGCAGTACTTC
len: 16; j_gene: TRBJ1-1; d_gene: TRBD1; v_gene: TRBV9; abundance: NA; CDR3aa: CASSPWTGRSNTEAFF; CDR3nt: TGTGCCAGCAGCCCGTGGACAGGGCGAAGTAACACTGAAGCTTTCTTT
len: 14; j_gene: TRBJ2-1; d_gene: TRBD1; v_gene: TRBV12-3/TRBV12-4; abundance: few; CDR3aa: CASSLTGGYDEQFF; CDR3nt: TGTGCCAGCAGTCTGACAGGGGGCTATGATGAGCAGTTCTTC
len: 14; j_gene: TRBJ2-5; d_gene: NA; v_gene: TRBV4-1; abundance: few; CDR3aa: CASSQEWVPETQYF; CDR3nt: TGCGCCAGCAGCCAAGAATGGGTCCCTGAGACCCAGTACTTC
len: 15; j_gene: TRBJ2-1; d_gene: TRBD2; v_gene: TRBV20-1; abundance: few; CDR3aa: CSATLAGGSYNEQFF; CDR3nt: TGCAGTGCTACCCTAGCGGGGGGCTCCTACAATGAGCAGTTCTTC
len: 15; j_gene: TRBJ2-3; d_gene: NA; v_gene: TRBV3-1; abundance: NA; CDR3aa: CASSQAGYSTDTQYF; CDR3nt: TGTGCCAGCAGCCAAGCTGGATACAGCACAGATACGCAGTATTTT
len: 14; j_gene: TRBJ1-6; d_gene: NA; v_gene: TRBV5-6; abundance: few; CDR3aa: CASSVGTSRSPLHF; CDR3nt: TGTGCCAGCAGCGTCGGAACATCGCGTTCACCCCTCCACTTT
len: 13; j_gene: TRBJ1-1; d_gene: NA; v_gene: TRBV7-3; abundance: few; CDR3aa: CASSLTQRTEAFF; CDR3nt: TGTGCCAGCAGCTTAACCCAGCGCACTGAAGCTTTCTTT
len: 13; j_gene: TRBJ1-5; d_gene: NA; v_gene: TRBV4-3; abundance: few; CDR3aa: CASSQDPNQPQHF; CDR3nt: TGCGCCAGCAGCCAAGATCCTAATCAGCCCCAGCATTTT
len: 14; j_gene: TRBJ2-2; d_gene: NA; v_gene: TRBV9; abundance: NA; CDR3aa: CASTIGGATGELFF; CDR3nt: TGTGCCAGCACCATTGGGGGGGCGACCGGGGAGCTGTTTTTT
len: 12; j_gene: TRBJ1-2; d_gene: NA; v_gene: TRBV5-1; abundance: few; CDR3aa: CASSFDSYGYTF; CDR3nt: TGCGCCAGCAGCTTTGACAGTTATGGCTACACCTTC
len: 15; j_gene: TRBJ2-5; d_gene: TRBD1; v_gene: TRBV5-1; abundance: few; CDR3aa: CASSLIRGRLETQYF; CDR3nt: TGCGCCAGCAGCTTGATCAGGGGGCGCCTAGAGACCCAGTACTTC
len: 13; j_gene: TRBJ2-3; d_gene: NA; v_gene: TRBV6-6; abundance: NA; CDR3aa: CGTLWSGTDTQYF; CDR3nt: TGTGGGACCTTGTGGTCAGGAACAGATACGCAGTATTTT
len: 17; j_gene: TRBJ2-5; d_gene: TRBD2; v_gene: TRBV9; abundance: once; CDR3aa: CASSVGGGLAGEETQYF; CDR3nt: TGTGCCAGCAGCGTAGGGGGCGGACTAGCGGGGGAAGAGACCCAGTACTTC
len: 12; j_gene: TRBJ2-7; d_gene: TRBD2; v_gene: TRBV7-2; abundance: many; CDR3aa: CASTVAGGEQYF; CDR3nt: TGTGCCAGCACCGTCGCGGGGGGCGAGCAGTACTTC
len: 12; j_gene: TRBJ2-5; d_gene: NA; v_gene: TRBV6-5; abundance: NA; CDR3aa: CASGGLAETQYF; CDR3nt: TGTGCCAGCGGGGGTTTGGCTGAGACCCAGTACTTC
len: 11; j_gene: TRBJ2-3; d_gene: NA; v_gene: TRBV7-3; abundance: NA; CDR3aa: CASGVGDTQYF; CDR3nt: TGTGCCAGCGGGGTAGGAGATACGCAGTATTTT
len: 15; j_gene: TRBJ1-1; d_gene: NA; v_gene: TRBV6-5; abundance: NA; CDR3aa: CASSYSGRANTEAFF; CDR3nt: TGTGCCAGCAGTTACTCAGGCAGGGCGAACACTGAAGCTTTCTTT
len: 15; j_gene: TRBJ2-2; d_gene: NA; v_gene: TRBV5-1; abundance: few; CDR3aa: CASSFWDTLTGELFF; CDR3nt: TGCGCCAGCAGCTTCTGGGACACTCTCACCGGGGAGCTGTTTTTT
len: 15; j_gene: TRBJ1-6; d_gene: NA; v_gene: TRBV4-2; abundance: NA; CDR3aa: CASSQGDAENSPLHF; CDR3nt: TGTGCCAGCAGCCAAGGGGATGCGGAGAATTCACCCCTCCACTTT